This entry describes one T cell receptor (beta chain). Its recognized antigen is unknown. With the read ending 3 residues before the CDR3 end, the germline J gene is used to fill in that end. Trimming removed 3 bases from V and 5 bases from J; the gene matches leave 5 bases unexplained. Looking up the germline V gene yields CDR1 SGHRS and CDR2 YFSETQ. From cysteine to phenylalanine, the CDR3 is 15 amino acids long. The DNA has 36 bases, all within the CDR3, and is read from base 1. For TCRbeta CDR3 sequencing, genomic DNA from the sorted cells was extracted using the QIAGEN DNeasy Blood and Tissue Kit. High-throughput TCRbeta CDR3 sequencing, which included PCR amplification with bias correction and internal controls, was done commercially through immunoSEQ. Under the source paper's analysis protocol: Unique productive TCRbeta sequences were defined by CDR3 nucleotide sequence where primers matched, and otherwise by CDR3 amino acid sequence together with Vbeta and Jbeta genes. To correct sorting error, sequences shared between sorted populations at a frequency ratio of 2:1 or less were removed; the rest were assigned to the higher population. Sequences were defined as donor-reactive when expanded at least 5-fold in CFSE-low cells versus unstimulated cells and present at a frequency of at least 0.01% in CFSE-low cells. Repertoire divergence was quantified by Jensen-Shannon divergence using the top 100 TCRbeta sequences ranked by frequency. For samples with multiple sequencing runs, sorting error was corrected in each run separately before the runs were combined. This immuneACCESS table, as held by TCRdb, lists in-frame sequences with V and J called but not all clones. Of the missing ones, under half trace to an unresolved V gene in checked studies; the others have no known cause. The V and J calls and the clone size are those of that table, but D and trimming were determined from the DNA. The sample's clone listing holds 48,000 or so clones. The ten most abundant clones make up 0.7% to 0.95% of the sample.

This record belongs to a study of Tregs in tolerant kidney transplant recipients (dated by TCRdb to about 2019). About the investigation overall: Related donors were used in the transplants with nonmyeloablative bone marrow transplantation, and mixed chimerism was transient in the human trials. The study used TCRbeta sequencing to identify donor-specific regulatory T cells before combined kidney and bone marrow transplantation, then tracked those cells after transplant. Points the paper makes about the study in general: The most biologically relevant and donor-specific TCRbeta repertoire appeared to be identified by expanding Tregs with activated donor B cells. Biological reproducibility was not examined directly, but technical replication error appeared to be minimal. PCR primers changed over time for some patients, so nucleotide-level comparison across those patients' samples was not possible. In tolerant patients, the expansion of donor-specific Tregs was greater than global Treg expansion, suggesting that the expansion was antigen-driven rather than nonspecific. Because the study included only a small number of patients, the results must be confirmed in larger populations and under other immunosuppression protocols.

Read against the paper, the sample's time point label means: blood sample drawn before combined kidney and bone marrow transplant. Unstimulated Tregs (CD4+CD25+CD127-), CD4+ non-Tregs (CD4+CD25-), CD4 and CD8 cells were FACS-sorted from thawed PBMCs. Several combined kidney and bone marrow transplant recipients from the ITN036ST trial were included as patients, and samples were available only from these trial subjects. Healthy control blood was processed to PBMCs with a Ficoll density gradient and then cryopreserved, whereas patient PBMCs were collected both before and after transplant. The TCR comes from a human donor who received a combined kidney and bone marrow transplant. Recombination linked TRBV5-1 to TRBJ2-1; 10 central nucleotides agree with TRBD1. Sequenced material: CD4+ T cells from blood, taken before the transplant. CDR3 DNA, as far as it was read: TGCGCCAGCAGCTCATGGACAGGGGGGAACAATGAG. Protein translation: CASSSWTGGNNE. The complete CDR3 protein is CASSSWTGGNNEQFF.